This T cell receptor beta chain was sequenced for a study of beta chain features in type 1 diabetes (dated by TCRdb to the late 2010s). Background on the whole study: Patients and healthy donors did not differ in mean age, gender distribution, total cell number or subset yield. Whereas all 30 or so donors provided naive and central memory subsets, regulatory and stem cell-like memory subsets were isolated from just 8 patients and about 8 healthy donors. The study compared the TCRB repertoires of sorted circulating CD4+ T cell subsets in recently diagnosed type 1 diabetes patients with those in matched healthy donors. A total of around 110,000,000 sorted cells were examined across all samples, and RNA yield correlated strongly with the number of cells per subset. Findings and caveats that apply to the study as a whole: Because cDNA was sequenced instead of genomic DNA, highly expressing activated cells could be over-represented, though the groups showed no difference in activation or CD3 levels. A moderate but significant shortening of TCRB CDR3 length was observed in type 1 diabetes patients in all four CD4+ subsets. Because the HLA sub-analyses included only small numbers of individuals, any influence of HLA type on TCRB rearrangement was left unresolved. Patients with type 1 diabetes made fewer insertions and deleted more nucleotides at VDJ recombination sites, implying thymic rearrangement abnormalities. Shorter templates might be favored by PCR, yet because patient and control samples were amplified and corrected together, any such skew would affect both groups equally. Naive, central memory and regulatory TCRB repertoires appeared to be more similar among patients than among healthy donors.

A few counts support this clone. Its antigen is unknown. Within one base of it there is no much larger clone, and no base qualities were kept. The same CDR3 arises from other DNA sequences in this sample as well. Each donor gave one peripheral blood draw, about 100 mL on average, collected into heparinised tubes. Using a panel that included CD45RO, CCR7, CD25, CD127, CD95 and CD27, naive, central memory, regulatory and stem cell-like memory CD4+ T cells were sorted on a BD FACSAria II. Every sorted population had a purity above 98%. PBMCs were isolated immediately by Lymphoprep density gradient centrifugation and stained directly without culture. So that batch effects would be minimized, each experiment stained and sorted samples in pairs, pairing one healthy donor with one patient. Here V drops 4 bases and J drops 2 bases, and the junction holds 3 bases not matched to any gene. The CDR3 covers 14 residues, taking in both the cysteine and the phenylalanine. Just CDR3 DNA is preserved here, 42 bases in frame from base 1. CDR1 and CDR2 were assigned from the germline V gene as LGHNA and YSLEER.

The High Capacity cDNA Reverse Transcription Kit was used to reverse transcribe all of the isolated RNA, meaning that expressed TCRB transcripts were what got sequenced. Naive, central memory and regulatory T cell samples underwent deep immunoSEQ sequencing, averaging around 3.9 million total reads per sample. Sorted cells were lysed in RLT buffer, and RNA was extracted using DNase-treated RNeasy Micro or Mini kits according to cell number. Each cell subset was processed on its own to prevent cross-contamination, while patient and healthy donor samples were processed together. The immunoSEQ multiplex PCR was used to amplify TCRB sequences from cDNA, generating 87-bp fragments that spanned the CDR3 region. Sequencing of the amplicons was done on the Illumina HiSeq platform. For the original study's pipeline: Synthetic template baselines were used to correct PCR bias computationally, reads within Hamming distance 2 were collapsed together, and singletons that could not be merged were discarded. Reads were aligned to IMGT to assign V, D and J genes, CDR3 length, and insertions or deletions at six rearrangement sites. Within each subset, clonotype counts were normalized to sorted cell number, after which true diversity and Gini coefficients were computed with the tcR R package. The overlap coefficient, calculated on TCRB nucleotide sequences, was used to quantify repertoire sharing. Out-of-frame TCRB sequences from naive cells were analyzed as a proxy for the pre-selection repertoire. What TCRdb holds here is the immuneACCESS table cut down to in-frame rearrangements. Part of the clones is not present; checked against another copy, under half of the missing clones reflect an unresolved V gene, and the others are unexplained. That table gives V, J and clone size, and the DNA gave D and trimming. Counted in this sample were under 550,000 clones; over 10% of them appeared once. The ten largest clones add up to approximately 0.045% of the sample.

The sample taken for sequencing was naive CD4+ T cells from blood. This sample's cell subset or site label indicates: true naive CD4+ T cells. The source of this sequence is a woman aged 18-29 years in good health. The chain is encoded by TRBV4-3 joined to TRBJ2-3; 7 bases in between match TRBD1. The CDR3 protein is CASSPDRVTDTQYF. The bases read TGCGCCAGCAGCCCTGACAGGGTCACAGATACGCAGTATTTT.